This T cell receptor (beta chain) was captured in a study of T cells after yellow fever vaccination. Regarding the study as a whole: Contaminating bulk clonotypes could be abundant in FACS-sorted repertoires. It was a weaker secondary response, yet one that peaked faster, at day 5 versus 15. The booster response re-showed most primary clones: around 96% CD4, approximately 90% CD8.

Using its own MiXCR run on the 5' RACE reads, TCRdb lists one record per CDR3 protein. The sample holds some 390,000 distinct CDR3 sequences; roughly 6.2% are singletons and the top ten take 15%. Ten or more counts support this clonotype. The antigen is undetermined. The germline V and J ends were trimmed by 3 bases and 1 base, with 10 bases remaining between them. The CDR3 spans 13 residues. Per germline, CDR1 DFQATT and CDR2 SNEGSKA (reference sequence). The TCR sequence derives from a man aged 30-40 years who received the YFV17D yellow fever vaccine. V is TRBV20-1 and J is TRBJ2-7; no reliable D call. Material: PBMCs, obtained 5 days after the yellow fever booster vaccination. CDR3: CSASYASSYEQYF. Written as DNA, the CDR3 is TGCAGTGCTAGTTATGCGTCTTCCTACGAGCAGTACTTC.